This T cell receptor beta chain was sequenced in a study of post-analysis software for immune sequencing data. Notes on the study in general: There were a few TRBV segments more frequent in patients than controls, and TRBV5-6, TRBV5-1 and TRBV20-1 were among them.

A word on this clonotype: Its antigen is as yet unknown.

Trimming left V 5 bases short and J 2 bases short, with 10 bases between. CDR1 and CDR2 (germline): PRHDT, FYEKMQ (reference sequence). The CDR3 runs 13 residues. The library was made from cDNA and included unique molecular identifiers. TCRdb ran MiXCR on the PCR reads and lists one entry per CDR3 protein. Of roughly 600,000 distinct CDR3 sequences detected, 44% appear once; the ten largest clones hold about 1.8%. V gene TRBV13 combines with J gene TRBJ2-7; tentative D call: TRBD2 (5 bases). The TCR comes from a girl aged 10 to 17 with multiple sclerosis. The sample consisted of blood. As DNA, the CDR3 is TGTGCCAGCAGCCAGGACTTCACCTACGAGCAGTACTTC. This sequence encodes CASSQDFTYEQYF.